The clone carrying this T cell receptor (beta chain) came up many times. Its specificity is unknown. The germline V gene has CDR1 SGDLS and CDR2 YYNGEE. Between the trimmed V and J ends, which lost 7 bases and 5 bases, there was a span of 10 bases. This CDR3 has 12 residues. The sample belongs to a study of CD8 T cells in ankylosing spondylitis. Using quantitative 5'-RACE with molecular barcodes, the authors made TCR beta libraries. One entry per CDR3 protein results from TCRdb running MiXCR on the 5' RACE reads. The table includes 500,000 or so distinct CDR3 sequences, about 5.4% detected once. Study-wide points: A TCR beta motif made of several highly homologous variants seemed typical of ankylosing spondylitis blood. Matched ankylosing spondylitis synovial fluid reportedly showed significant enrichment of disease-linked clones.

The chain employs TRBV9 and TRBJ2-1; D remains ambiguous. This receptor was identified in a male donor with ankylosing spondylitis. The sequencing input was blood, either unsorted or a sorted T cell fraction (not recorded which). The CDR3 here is CASETEDNEQFF. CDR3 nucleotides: TGTGCCAGCGAGACGGAAGACAATGAGCAGTTCTTC.